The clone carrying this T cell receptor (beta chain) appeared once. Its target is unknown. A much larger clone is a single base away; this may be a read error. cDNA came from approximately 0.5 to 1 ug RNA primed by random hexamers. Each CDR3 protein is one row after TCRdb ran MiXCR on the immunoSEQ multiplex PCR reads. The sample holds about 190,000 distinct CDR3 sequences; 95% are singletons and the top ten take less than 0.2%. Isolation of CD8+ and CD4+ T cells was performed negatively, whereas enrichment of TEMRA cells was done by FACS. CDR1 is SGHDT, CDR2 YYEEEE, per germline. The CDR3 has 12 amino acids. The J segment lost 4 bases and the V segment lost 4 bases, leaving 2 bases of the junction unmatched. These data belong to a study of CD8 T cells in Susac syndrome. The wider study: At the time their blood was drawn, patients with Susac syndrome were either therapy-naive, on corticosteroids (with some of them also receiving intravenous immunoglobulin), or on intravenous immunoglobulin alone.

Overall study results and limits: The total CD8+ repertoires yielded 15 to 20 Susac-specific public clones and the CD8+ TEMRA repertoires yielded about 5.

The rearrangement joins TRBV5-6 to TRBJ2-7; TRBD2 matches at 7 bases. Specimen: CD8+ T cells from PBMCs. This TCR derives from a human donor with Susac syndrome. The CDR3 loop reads CASSTGGYEQYF. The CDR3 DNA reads TGTGCCAGCAGCACCGGGGGGTACGAGCAGTACTTC.